This T cell receptor beta chain came from a study of breast tumors, draining lymph nodes, adjacent tissues. TCRdb re-called the multiplex PCR reads through MiXCR, storing one row per CDR3 protein. The sample holds some 230,000 distinct CDR3 sequences, less than 40% seen once. On this clonotype: Its target is unknown.

Study-level results: Tumor and nontumor repertoires were significantly more similar in luminal-like than in basal-like breast cancer. Findings are consistent with lymph node origin and intratumoral expansion of most tumor T cells.

CDR3 size: 14 residues. Germline V gene lookup returns CDR1 LGHNT and CDR2 FRNRAP. Trimming left V 0 bases short and J 4 bases short, with 9 bases between. Samples came from axillary lymph nodes draining the breast cancer. Source material: axillary lymph node tissue. This clonotype was obtained from a female donor with breast cancer. Some clones in this sample may be carry-over from other donors' samples. The gene calls are TRBV12-5 and TRBJ2-5, with D possibly matching TRBD2 (5 bases). The CDR3 DNA reads TGTGCTAGTGGTTTGGTGTATGGGAGAGAGACCCAGTACTTC. This translates into CASGLVYGRETQYF.